This T cell receptor (beta chain) derives from a study of cytomegalovirus exposure and HLA in healthy donors. Study-wide results and caveats: The study labeled 180 or so TCR beta chains cytomegalovirus-associated. What a later analysis showed was that several of the most significant clusters appeared linked to common viral pathogens. Differences between HLA loci emerged in a later analysis of TCR association rates, with DRB1 most and HLA-C fewest. In a later analysis, HLA-associated TCR beta chains were more clonally expanded than equally common others.

Looked up from germline, CDR1 is SNHLY and CDR2 is FYNNEI. V gave up 9 bases and J gave up 6 bases; unmatched junction bases: 7. The CDR3 totals 14 residues. Worth noting for this clone: Its matching antigen is unknown.

Researchers ran the PCR with 60 Vbeta and 13 Jbeta primers. Repertoires were generated with immunoSEQ multiplex PCR, while TCRdb's copy carries only in-frame clones and drops some. The table lists about 190,000 clones, over 70% of them singletons. V is TRBV2 and J is TRBJ2-1; 11 nucleotides align to TRBD2. The sequenced sample consisted of PBMCs. The sequence was collected from a man aged 45-65 years in good health and CMV-seronegative. CDR3 region: CASPLAGGPNEQFF. The CDR3 DNA follows: TGTGCCAGTCCTCTAGCGGGGGGACCCAATGAGCAGTTCTTC.